This TCR beta chain was captured by sequencing in a study of T cells expressing NK-cell markers. Germline V gene data show CDR1 as WSHSY and CDR2 as SAAADI. This CDR3 has 14 residues. TCRdb re-called the 5' RACE reads and shows each CDR3 protein once, DNA omitted. Found here are 350,000 to 450,000 distinct CDR3 sequences; the top ten clones hold roughly 5.5%. This receptor was identified in a man aged 18 to 69 in good health. Sample: blood T cells: a sorted CD56 or NKG2C T cell subset, CD4+ or CD8+ T cells, or bulk PBMC T cells (not recorded which). The chain links TRBV10-2 to TRBJ1-4; the TRBD1 assignment by TCRdb is unverifiable without DNA. The chain's CDR3 is CASSESGVLSKLFF.